A single sample gave rise to the 22 T cell receptor beta chains below, sequenced in a study of T cell responses to AZD1222 COVID-19 vaccine. Assay used: immunoSEQ multiplex PCR; TCRdb lists only in-frame clones, some missing. This table holds around 160,000 clones, about 87% found once. The material sequenced was peripheral blood, taken on day 0 of AZD1222 vaccination. Receptors were obtained from an adult in good health.

This clone occurred once. V usage is TRBV14 and J usage is TRBJ2-1, with no clear D. Germline loops: CDR1 SGHDN, CDR2 FVKESK. The V and J ends lost 4 bases and 6 bases respectively, with 16 bases between them. The CDR3 sequence is 15 residues long. For the CDR3, the DNA is TGTGCCAGCAGCCCGCACTTTTTCGGCCCCAATGAGCAGTTCTTC. Residues: CASSPHFFGPNEQFF.

The V and J genes are TRBV7-9 and TRBJ1-1, with unresolved D. The CDR3 spans 12 residues. Germline loops: CDR1 SEHNR, CDR2 FQNEAQ (reference sequence). Trimming took 1 base from V and 11 from J, leaving 11 bases between them. Here the CDR3 reads CASSLERAFAFF. The CDR3 DNA follows: TGTGCCAGCAGCTTAGAGCGCGCCTTCGCTTTCTTT.

The gene calls are TRBV27 and TRBJ2-3, with a weak D call TRBD2 (6 bases). Germline CDR1 and CDR2: MNHEY and SMNVEV (reference sequence). CDR3 length: 14 residues. V lost 4 bases and J 4 bases, leaving 12 bases between the germline ends. The DNA for the CDR3 is TGTGCCAGCAGTTGGACTACCGCTTCAGATACGCAGTATTTT. Translation: CASSWTTASDTQYF.

This sequence joins TRBV5-6 and TRBJ1-1, with a possible D match to TRBD1 (5 bases). Trimming pared 5 bases from V and 10 bases from J, leaving 15 bases between. Germline CDR1 and CDR2: SGHDT and YYEEEE. The CDR3 runs to 12 residues. The CDR3, as DNA: TGTGCCAGCAGGCCTGGGACGGGGGGAGCTTTCTTT. Protein product: CASRPGTGGAFF.

The chain uses TRBV3-1 (or the pseudogene TRBV3-2) and TRBJ1-2, with 7 bases fitting TRBD1. This CDR3 contains 15 residues. V lost 3 bases to trimming and J lost 2 bases; unmatched junction nucleotides: 6. Germline V lookup: CDR1 LGHDT, CDR2 YNNKEL (reference sequence). The CDR3 spells CASSQIGGRNYGYTF. CDR3 bases: TGTGCCAGCAGCCAGATAGGGGGCCGGAACTATGGCTACACCTTC.

The chain has TRBV2 and TRBJ1-5, with D tentatively TRBD1 (5 bases). The CDR3 has 13 amino acids. Germline V gives CDR1 SNHLY, CDR2 FYNNEI. The V end was cut by 8 bases, the J end by 0 bases, with 8 bases between. CDR3 bases: TGTGCCAGCCTCAGGGATAGCAATCAGCCCCAGCATTTT. It codes for CASLRDSNQPQHF.

The J gene is TRBJ2-3, the V gene TRBV12-3 or TRBV12-4; 7 nucleotides match TRBD2. This CDR3 has 13 residues. V was clipped by 2 bases and J by 4 bases; unmatched bases: 0. CDR3 nucleotide sequence: TGTGCCAGCAGTTTACGGGGGGCAGATACGCAGTATTTT. This sequence encodes CASSLRGADTQYF.

V and J are TRBV24-1 and TRBJ2-3, with D tentatively TRBD2 (5 bases). Germline V gene lookup returns CDR1 KGHDR and CDR2 SFDVKD. CDR3 length: 12 amino acids. Trimming removed 6 bases at V and 7 bases at J, with 10 bases between. Written as DNA, the CDR3 is TGTGCCACCAGTTTGTCGGGGTATACGCAGTATTTT. It codes for CATSLSGYTQYF.

The gene calls are TRBV3-1 (or the pseudogene TRBV3-2) and TRBJ2-7; D remains unclear. CDR3 size: 15 residues. The V end lost 0 bases, the J end lost 3 bases, and 12 bases lay between the germline ends. Germline V gene data show CDR1 as LGHDT and CDR2 as YNNKEL (reference sequence). CDR3 sequence (DNA): TGTGCCAGCAGCCAAGATCCAGGCAGCCGCTACGAGCAGTACTTC. It codes for CASSQDPGSRYEQYF.

V is TRBV2 and J is TRBJ2-1; 8 bases agree with TRBD1. V was clipped by 6 bases and J by 6 bases; unmatched bases: 10. CDR1 is SNHLY, CDR2 FYNNEI, per germline. This CDR3 is built from 15 residues. The CDR3 is CASSVWTGSPNEQFF. The CDR3 bases are TGTGCCAGCAGCGTCTGGACAGGGTCCCCCAATGAGCAGTTCTTC.

V usage is TRBV19 and J usage is TRBJ1-1, with 8 bases that match TRBD1. The CDR3 totals 15 residues. The V gene end was trimmed by 6 bases and the J gene end by 4 bases; junction bases not matched to a gene: 10. Germline CDR1 and CDR2: LNHDA and SQIVND (reference sequence). This CDR3 is CASSRTTGVGTEAFF. The DNA of the CDR3 is TGTGCCAGTAGCAGGACGACAGGGGTTGGCACTGAAGCTTTCTTT. Full variable domain (remainder filled in from reference TRBV19 and TRBJ1-1): DGGITQSPKYLFRKEGQNVTLSCEQNLNHDAMYWYRQDPGQGLRLIYYSQIVNDFQKGDIAEGYSVSREKKESFPLTVTSAQKNPTAFYLCASSRTTGVGTEAFFGQGTRLTVV.

The chain carries TRBV6-5 and TRBJ1-1, with 10 bases fitting TRBD1. V lost 2 bases and J lost 4; bases outside the gene matches: 7. CDR3 length: 16 residues. The V gene's germline CDR1 is MNHEY and CDR2 SVGAGI. The CDR3 sequence is CASSYGFGTGATEAFF. CDR3 bases: TGTGCCAGCAGTTACGGGTTTGGGACAGGGGCCACTGAAGCTTTCTTT.

There are a few counts of this clone. This chain links TRBV4-1 with TRBJ1-1, with D unclear. Trimming cost V 1 base and J 1 base, with 10 bases left between them. Germline assignment: CDR1 MGHRA and CDR2 YSYEKL. The CDR3 loop spans 15 amino acids. Here the CDR3 reads CASSQARLQNTEAFF. DNA of the CDR3: TGCGCCAGCAGCCAAGCCCGACTGCAGAACACTGAAGCTTTCTTT.

The V and J genes are TRBV28 and TRBJ1-6; D call uncertain. This CDR3 has 18 amino acids. CDR1 is MDHEN, CDR2 SYDVKM, per germline. V was trimmed by 8 bases and J by 6 bases, leaving 26 bases between them. In DNA form, the CDR3 reads TGTGCCAGCGCCTTCCCACCCGTAACAGCAGTTCTTAATTCACCCCTCCACTTT. This encodes CASAFPPVTAVLNSPLHF.

The J gene is TRBJ2-2, the V gene TRBV24-1, with TRBD1 identical over 12 bases. V was pared by 7 bases and J by 7 bases, with 9 bases of the junction left unmatched. The length of the CDR3 is 16 residues. Germline CDR1 KGHDR, CDR2 SFDVKD. The CDR3 is CATRSRDRGLNGELFF. The CDR3 region has the DNA TGTGCCACCAGGTCCCGGGACAGGGGGCTGAACGGGGAGCTGTTTTTT.

In its sample, this clone was seen once. The chain has TRBV6-4 and TRBJ1-1, with 8 bases matching TRBD1. With V trimmed by 6 bases and J by 8 bases, 5 bases remained unmatched. Germline V gene sequence: CDR1 MRHNA, CDR2 SNTAGT. The CDR3 contains 12 residues. Written as DNA, the CDR3 is TGTGCCAGCAGAGATTACAGGGGGGAAGCTTTCTTT. This translates into CASRDYRGEAFF.

V and J are TRBV19 and TRBJ1-1; the match to TRBD1 covers 12 bases. V shed 9 bases, J shed 0 bases, and the junction held 8 bases outside the gene matches. The CDR3 has 16 residues. Germline CDR1 LNHDA, CDR2 SQIVND (reference sequence). The CDR3 loop reads CASRDRGRSLNTEAFF. CDR3 nucleotides: TGTGCCAGCAGGGACAGGGGGCGAAGCCTGAACACTGAAGCTTTCTTT.

The chain recombines TRBV7-6 with TRBJ1-3; maybe TRBD1 (5 bases). Germline lookup yields CDR1 SGHVS and CDR2 FNYEAQ. CDR3 length: 17 residues. V lost 3 bases, J lost 0 bases, and 15 bases lay in between. CDR3 DNA: TGTGCCAGCAGCTTGGGACCCGACCTGGCCTCTGGAAACACCATATATTTT. It specifies CASSLGPDLASGNTIYF.

The gene calls are TRBV5-4 and TRBJ1-6; D unresolved. The CDR3 covers 14 residues. Germline CDR1 SGHNT, CDR2 YYREEE (reference sequence). The germline V and J ends were trimmed by 7 bases and 5 bases, with 13 bases remaining between them. CDR3 sequence (DNA): TGTGCCAGCCGCCAGGTGGCCGATAATTCACCCCTCCACTTT. Translation: CASRQVADNSPLHF.

The chain carries TRBV19 and TRBJ1-1; D might be TRBD1 (5 bases). This CDR3 region has 17 residues. V lost 3 bases and J lost 3, with 20 bases in between. The germline CDR1 and CDR2 sequences are LNHDA and SQIVND (reference sequence). The CDR3 loop reads CASSISGGGLLYTEAFF. CDR3 bases: TGTGCCAGTAGTATCTCTGGCGGGGGATTGCTGTACACTGAAGCTTTCTTT.

The V gene is TRBV10-3, the J gene TRBJ2-6; weak D call: TRBD1 (6 bases). This CDR3 is built from 19 residues. Per germline, CDR1 ENHRY and CDR2 SYGVKD. Deletions cut 6 bases from V and 2 bases from J, with 23 bases between. CDR3 sequence reads: CAIRSGVGGRAAGANVLTF. For the CDR3, the DNA is TGTGCCATCAGGTCTGGGGTTGGGGGCAGGGCGGCTGGGGCCAACGTCCTGACTTTC.

The V and J genes are TRBV5-1 and TRBJ1-1; 7 bases map to TRBD1. This CDR3 is 15 amino acids long. The V gene's germline CDR1 is SGHRS and CDR2 YFSETQ. The V and J ends lost 4 bases and 0 bases, in that order; junction bases with no gene match: 6. DNA of the CDR3: TGCGCCAGCAGCGGCGGGACAGTTCTGAACACTGAAGCTTTCTTT. It is translated as CASSGGTVLNTEAFF.